Presented here are 24 T cell receptor beta chains from one specimen sequenced in a study of beta chain features in type 1 diabetes. Reverse transcribing all isolated RNA meant expressed TCRB transcripts were sequenced. Generated by immunoSEQ multiplex PCR, the TCRdb table keeps only in-frame clones and is missing some. The sample lists fewer than 500,000 clones, around 13% seen once, with roughly 0.036% in the top ten. The specimen sequenced was naive CD4+ T cells from blood. These receptors were collected from a man aged 30-40 years in good health.

Only a few counts were recorded for this clone. V usage is TRBV18 and J usage is TRBJ2-2; 8 bases fit TRBD2. V lost 5 bases to trimming and J lost 3 bases; unmatched junction nucleotides: 8. Germline V lookup: CDR1 KGHSH, CDR2 LQKENI. CDR3 length: 16 residues. The CDR3 DNA reads as TGTGCCAGCTCAGGCTTACTAGCGGTGGACACCGGGGAGCTGTTTTTT. Protein product: CASSGLLAVDTGELFF.

The table lists this clone with a few counts. The J gene is TRBJ2-3, the V gene TRBV19; no reliable D call. The germline V gene has CDR1 LNHDA and CDR2 SQIVND (reference sequence). The V gene lost 3 bases and the J gene lost 5 bases, with 9 bases spanning the gap. This CDR3 contains 13 residues. The CDR3 sequence is CASSIRVVDTQYF. CDR3 bases: TGTGCCAGTAGTATCCGAGTAGTAGATACGCAGTATTTT.

The J gene is TRBJ1-5, the V gene TRBV7-2; 8 bases map to TRBD1. CDR3 length: 17 residues. V lost 5 bases and J lost 2; bases outside the gene matches: 11. Germline CDR1 and CDR2: SGHTA and FQGNSA. CDR3: CASSLRTGRYRNQPQHF. Here the CDR3 DNA reads TGTGCCAGCAGCCTCCGGACAGGGCGGTATCGCAATCAGCCCCAGCATTTT.

The chain combines TRBV27 with TRBJ2-7; TRBD1 might be the D (5 bases). The CDR3 runs 14 residues. The V gene's germline CDR1 is MNHEY and CDR2 SMNVEV (reference sequence). The V end lost 4 bases, the J end lost 6 bases, and 16 bases lay between the germline ends. DNA of the CDR3: TGTGCCAGCAGTTGGGGCCTATACTACTCCGAGCAGTACGTC. Translating it yields CASSWGLYYSEQYV.

This clone was found a few times. Other DNA sequences from this sample encode an identical CDR3 as well. The chain has TRBV18 and TRBJ2-7, with 9 bases that match TRBD1. Germline V gene sequence: CDR1 KGHSH, CDR2 LQKENI. Unmatched junction bases numbered 3, after V lost 0 bases and J lost 3 bases. The CDR3 contains 15 residues. CDR3: CASSPPGQGNYEQYF. The CDR3 nucleotides read TGTGCCAGCTCACCACCGGGACAGGGCAACTACGAGCAGTACTTC.

The chain recombines TRBV7-8 with TRBJ2-1; TRBD1 aligns across 7 bases. Germline assignment: CDR1 SGHVS and CDR2 FQNEAQ. V lost 6 bases, J lost 4 bases, and 9 bases stayed unmatched. CDR3 size: 15 residues. CDR3 DNA sequence: TGTGCCAGCAGGGGACGAGACAGGGCGTACAATGAGCAGTTCTTC. It translates to CASRGRDRAYNEQFF.

This clone showed up just a few times. The V gene is TRBV7-9, the J gene TRBJ1-2; weak D call: TRBD1 (5 bases). The V end was cut by 5 bases, the J end by 3 bases, with 10 bases between. Germline-derived CDR1 and CDR2 are SEHNR and FQNEAQ (reference sequence). CDR3 length: 13 amino acids. CDR3 nucleotides: TGTGCCAGCAGCCGGGGGAAAGACTATGGCTACACCTTC. It is translated as CASSRGKDYGYTF.

The chain uses TRBV7-2 and TRBJ2-2; D possibly corresponds to TRBD2 (6 bases). This CDR3 region has 12 residues. The germline V gene has CDR1 SGHTA and CDR2 FQGNSA. With 5 bases removed from V and 7 bases from J, the gap between germline ends came to 8 bases. The CDR3 bases are TGTGCCAGCAGCCCCGGGGGCGGGGAGCTGTTTTTT. Translation: CASSPGGGELFF.

The V and J genes are TRBV9 and TRBJ2-7, with 11 bases fitting TRBD2. From germline, CDR1 is SGDLS and CDR2 YYNGEE. The V and J ends lost 0 bases and 7 bases, in that order; junction bases with no gene match: 12. The CDR3 is 17 amino acids. The CDR3 protein is CASSVAFATSGMGEQYV. Written as DNA, the CDR3 is TGTGCCAGCAGCGTAGCTTTCGCGACTAGCGGGATGGGTGAGCAGTACGTC.

The chain links TRBV7-9 to TRBJ2-7, with D maybe TRBD2 (5 bases). Trimming removed 4 bases at V and 7 bases at J, with 17 bases between. Looked up from germline, CDR1 is SEHNR and CDR2 is FQNEAQ (reference sequence). The CDR3 consists of 14 residues. The CDR3 protein is CASSYDRATGEQYF. The CDR3 DNA sequence: TGTGCCAGCAGCTACGACCGGGCCACGGGGGAGCAGTACTTC. The complete variable domain, with remaining parts taken from reference TRBV7-9 and TRBJ2-7, reads DTGVSQNPRHKITKRGQNVTFRCDPISEHNRLYWYRQTLGQGPEFLTYFQNEAQLEKSRLLSDRFSAERPKGSFSTLEIQRTEQGDSAMYLCASSYDRATGEQYFGPGTRLTVT.

This clone turned up a few times. In nucleotides, the CDR3 is TGCAGCGCCTGGACGGGAGTCAATGAGCAGTTCTTC. Its translation: CSAWTGVNEQFF. The chain is built from TRBV29-1 and TRBJ2-1; D is possibly TRBD2 (6 bases). The CDR3 consists of 12 residues. V dropped 7 bases and J dropped 6 bases, with 13 bases sitting between them. Germline assignment: CDR1 SQVTM and CDR2 ANQGSEA.

The rearrangement links TRBV25-1 to TRBJ2-1; 8 bases are a match to TRBD2. CDR3 length: 16 residues. The V and J ends lost 1 base and 7 bases, in that order; junction bases with no gene match: 9. Germline V lookup: CDR1 MGHDK, CDR2 SYGVNS. DNA of the CDR3: TGTGCCAGCAGTGAATCGGGGAGCGGGGGAGTGAATGAGCAGTTCTTC. It yields the protein CASSESGSGGVNEQFF. The whole variable domain, filled in from reference TRBV25-1 and TRBJ2-1, reads EADIYQTPRYLVIGTGKKITLECSQTMGHDKMYWYQQDPGMELHLIHYSYGVNSTEKGDLSSESTVSRIRTEHFPLTLESARPSHTSQYLCASSESGSGGVNEQFFGPGTRLTVL.

The chain carries TRBV18 and TRBJ2-7; D gene unclear. The germline V and J ends were trimmed by 3 bases and 6 bases, with 18 bases remaining between them. Germline V lookup: CDR1 KGHSH, CDR2 LQKENI. This CDR3 contains 15 residues. CDR3 in DNA: TGTGCCAGCTCACCGAACCTTTCCTTAATAGGCGAGCAGTACTTC. Protein product: CASSPNLSLIGEQYF.

This clone was counted only a few times. The genes are TRBV30 and TRBJ1-5; D not resolved. The CDR3 runs to 14 residues. Germline values: CDR1 GTSNPN, CDR2 SVGIG (reference sequence). V lost 0 bases and J 5 bases, leaving 11 bases between the germline ends. Here the CDR3 reads CAWSVNPEYQPQHF. In nucleotides, the CDR3 is TGTGCCTGGAGTGTCAATCCAGAGTATCAGCCCCAGCATTTT.

This clone was observed a few times. The rearrangement uses TRBV10-3 and TRBJ1-4, with 7 bases aligning to TRBD1. CDR1 and CDR2 (germline): ENHRY, SYGVKD. With V trimmed by 4 bases and J by 6 bases, 8 bases remained unmatched. This CDR3 is 15 amino acids long. The CDR3 DNA reads TGTGCCATCAGTGGTACGACAGGGAAAGATGAAAAACTGTTTTTT. It is translated as CAISGTTGKDEKLFF.

This clone showed up just a few times. This rearrangement joins TRBV6-5 to TRBJ2-1, with D maybe TRBD1 (5 bases). This CDR3 is built from 14 residues. V was shortened by 4 bases and J by 6 bases, with 13 bases between the two germline ends. Germline V CDR1 and CDR2: MNHEY, SVGAGI. CDR3 in DNA: TGTGCCAGCAGTTCTTCTAGGGGTTTCAATGAGCAGTTCTTC. Encoded protein: CASSSSRGFNEQFF.

The V call is TRBV5-4, the J call TRBJ2-3, with 11 positions matching TRBD2. The germline gives CDR1 SGHNT, CDR2 YYREEE (reference sequence). Losses at the gene ends were 7 bases for V and 2 bases for J; bases not matched to a gene: 9. This CDR3 has 16 amino acids. The CDR3 DNA is TGTGCCAGCTTCGAGGGGGGACTAGCGGTCACAGATACGCAGTATTTT. Translating gives CASFEGGLAVTDTQYF.

The V gene is TRBV6-1, the J gene TRBJ2-1; D gene uncertain. V lost 0 bases to trimming and J lost 1 base, with 10 bases between them. Germline V lookup: CDR1 MNHNS, CDR2 SASEGT. The CDR3 loop spans 16 amino acids. CDR3 DNA sequence: TGTGCCAGCAGTGAAGCGCGACTGGTATCCTACAATGAGCAGTTCTTC. Amino acids: CASSEARLVSYNEQFF.

This rearrangement joins TRBV7-8 to TRBJ2-1; D is unclear. Germline CDR1 reads SGHVS; CDR2 reads FQNEAQ. V was shortened by 1 base and J by 6 bases, with 25 bases between the two germline ends. The CDR3 is 19 residues long. CDR3 DNA: TGTGCCAGCAGCTTAGGAGACCTGGTGCGGCGGAGTGACGGCAATGAGCAGTTCTTC. Protein sequence: CASSLGDLVRRSDGNEQFF.

This clone was counted only a few times. The chain couples TRBV7-9 to TRBJ2-1, with a tentative D call TRBD2 (5 bases). This CDR3 spans 15 amino acids. Trimming shortened V by 3 bases and J by 6 bases, and 15 bases separated the two germline ends. Looked up from germline, CDR1 is SEHNR and CDR2 is FQNEAQ (reference sequence). The CDR3 sequence: CASSFTFLRVNEQFF. In DNA form, the CDR3 reads TGTGCCAGCAGCTTTACGTTCTTGAGGGTCAATGAGCAGTTCTTC.

There are a few counts of this clone. Here the CDR3 DNA reads TGTGCCAGCAAACACAGAAGTATGGGCTACACCTTC. Encoded protein: CASKHRSMGYTF. The V gene is TRBV6-5, the J gene TRBJ1-2; D is unclear. The CDR3 contains 12 residues. Trimming removed 7 bases from V and 8 bases from J, with 14 bases in between. Germline V gene sequence: CDR1 MNHEY, CDR2 SVGAGI.

In this sample, this clone turned up a few times. This sequence joins TRBV18 and TRBJ2-5; D is unclear. V shed 2 bases and J shed 1 base, with 5 bases lying between them. This CDR3 is built from 13 residues. The germline gives CDR1 KGHSH, CDR2 LQKENI. The CDR3 reads CASSPTSQETQYF. Written as DNA, the CDR3 is TGTGCCAGCTCACCAACAAGCCAAGAGACCCAGTACTTC.

This chain joins TRBV5-1 and TRBJ2-5; D is unresolved. CDR1 and CDR2 from the germline V gene are SGHRS and YFSETQ. V dropped 0 bases and J dropped 2 bases, with 5 bases sitting between them. The CDR3 has 13 residues. The DNA for the CDR3 is TGCGCCAGCAGCTTGGCCCAACAAGAGACCCAGTACTTC. Translation: CASSLAQQETQYF.

A few counts support this clone. Here the CDR3 DNA reads TGTGCCAGCAGCTTAGAGTGGGACACACTCTACGAGCAGTACTTC. This encodes CASSLEWDTLYEQYF. This chain links TRBV11-2 with TRBJ2-7, with D possibly matching TRBD1 (6 bases). This CDR3 spans 15 amino acids. The germline CDR1 and CDR2 sequences are SGHAT and FQNNGV. Trimming stripped 0 bases from V and 3 bases from J, with 12 bases between.